This entry lists 11 T cell receptor beta chains sequenced from one sample in a study of cytomegalovirus exposure and HLA in healthy donors. Amplification used 60 Vbeta primers and 13 Jbeta primers. Clones were read by immunoSEQ multiplex PCR, and TCRdb kept only the in-frame ones, dropping some. The data show approximately 150,000 clones, with roughly 74% seen just once and 4.9% held by the top ten. The sequencing input was PBMCs. The receptor set was obtained from a male donor in good health and CMV-seronegative.

This chain links TRBV29-1 with TRBJ1-3; D is perhaps TRBD1 (6 bases). CDR1 is SQVTM and CDR2 is ANQGSEA in the germline V gene. This CDR3 has 14 residues. Trimming shortened V by 6 bases and J by 0 bases, and 12 bases separated the two germline ends. DNA for the CDR3: TGCAGCGTATCAGGGGAGAGCTCTGGAAACACCATATATTTT. Its protein product is CSVSGESSGNTIYF.

This clone was recorded once. The V and J genes are TRBV6-5 and TRBJ2-1; a possible D gene is TRBD1 (5 bases). Trimming removed 2 bases at V and 7 bases at J, with 9 bases between. There are 13 residues in the CDR3. The germline gives CDR1 MNHEY, CDR2 SVGAGI. This CDR3 is CASSYQGRNEQFF. The CDR3 DNA sequence: TGTGCCAGCAGTTACCAGGGAAGGAATGAGCAGTTCTTC.

In its sample, this clone was seen a few times. This chain links TRBV4-2 with TRBJ2-7; 8 nucleotides agree with TRBD1. Germline-derived CDR1 and CDR2 are LGHNA and YNFKEQ. The V segment lost 9 bases and the J segment 0 bases; nucleotides outside the gene matches: 13. The CDR3 runs 16 residues. The CDR3 bases are TGTGCCAGTGCTACCCAAGCCGGGACAGGCTCCTACGAGCAGTACTTC. The encoded protein is CASATQAGTGSYEQYF.

This sequence joins TRBV18 and TRBJ2-6, with D perhaps TRBD1 (5 bases). V lost 1 base and J 4 bases, leaving 8 bases between the germline ends. CDR3 length equals 15 residues. Looked up from germline, CDR1 is KGHSH and CDR2 is LQKENI. CDR3 bases: TGTGCCAGCTCACCACAGGGGAACGGGGCCAACGTCCTGACTTTC. Residues: CASSPQGNGANVLTF.

The genes are TRBV13 and TRBJ1-2; 10 positions agree with TRBD1. From germline, CDR1 is PRHDT and CDR2 FYEKMQ (reference sequence). The V and J ends lost 4 bases and 2 bases, in that order; junction bases with no gene match: 13. The CDR3 sequence is 18 residues long. The CDR3 loop is CASSSDKYGQGGNYGYTF. CDR3 DNA: TGTGCCAGCAGCTCTGATAAATACGGACAGGGGGGGAACTATGGCTACACCTTC.

The chain uses TRBV25-1 and TRBJ2-5; D is possibly TRBD1 (6 bases). The V end was cut by 4 bases, the J end by 5 bases, with 11 bases between. CDR1 is MGHDK and CDR2 is SYGVNS in the germline V gene. This CDR3 spans 13 amino acids. This chain's CDR3 is CASSGTRGETQYF. The CDR3 DNA follows: TGTGCCAGCAGTGGGACGAGGGGGGAGACCCAGTACTTC.

This clone was detected a few times. The V call is TRBV4-2, the J call TRBJ2-7; 9 bases fit TRBD2. Germline V gene data show CDR1 as LGHNA and CDR2 as YNFKEQ. The CDR3 contains 12 residues. J lost 3 bases, V lost 9 bases, and 3 bases had no gene match. The CDR3 bases are TGTGCCAGTAGCGGGAGTAACTACGAGCAGTACTTC. Its protein is CASSGSNYEQYF.

The chain's CDR3 is CASRSRQTEAFF. Here the CDR3 DNA reads TGTGCCAGCAGATCCAGACAGACTGAAGCTTTCTTT. The rearrangement uses TRBV7-2 and TRBJ1-1, with a tentative D call TRBD1 (5 bases). The CDR3 is 12 residues long. Germline-derived CDR1 and CDR2 are SGHTA and FQGNSA. Trimming took 6 bases from V and 5 from J, leaving 10 bases between them.

The sample holds a few counts of this clone. The same CDR3 can be traced to other DNA sequences in this sample. The CDR3 bases are TGTGCCTGGAGTGTACAGGCCGGGGCCAACGTCCTGACTTTC. The encoded protein is CAWSVQAGANVLTF. The chain links TRBV30 to TRBJ2-6; the D gene is possibly TRBD1 (5 bases). The CDR3 spans 14 residues. Germline CDR1 reads GTSNPN; CDR2 reads SVGIG (reference sequence). V lost 0 bases, J lost 4 bases, and 7 bases lay in between. Filled out from reference TRBV30 and TRBJ2-6, the complete variable domain reads SQTIHQWPATLVQPVGSPLSLECTVEGTSNPNLYWYRQAAGRGLQLLFYSVGIGQISSEVPQNLSASRPQDRQFILSSKKLLLSDSGFYLCAWSVQAGANVLTFGAGSRLTVL.

This clone came up a few times. The V and J genes are TRBV19 and TRBJ1-3, with TRBD1 matching 7 bases. V shed 8 bases, J shed 0 bases, and the junction held 10 bases outside the gene matches. The CDR3 contains 16 residues. CDR1 and CDR2 (germline): LNHDA, SQIVND (reference sequence). CDR3 amino acids: CASSPGGGSSGNTIYF. Here the CDR3 DNA reads TGTGCCAGTTCCCCAGGAGGGGGCAGCTCTGGAAACACCATATATTTT. The entire variable domain, with the rest obtained from reference TRBV19 and TRBJ1-3, is as follows: DGGITQSPKYLFRKEGQNVTLSCEQNLNHDAMYWYRQDPGQGLRLIYYSQIVNDFQKGDIAEGYSVSREKKESFPLTVTSAQKNPTAFYLCASSPGGGSSGNTIYFGEGSWLTVV.

This clone appeared a few times. The rearrangement joins TRBV6-5 to TRBJ2-7, with D possibly being TRBD1 (5 bases). V was clipped by 6 bases and J by 2 bases, with 8 bases between them. The CDR3 is 12 amino acids. Germline CDR1 is MNHEY and CDR2 is SVGAGI. Here the CDR3 reads CASRVGAYEQYF. DNA of the CDR3: TGTGCCAGCAGGGTAGGGGCCTACGAGCAGTACTTC.